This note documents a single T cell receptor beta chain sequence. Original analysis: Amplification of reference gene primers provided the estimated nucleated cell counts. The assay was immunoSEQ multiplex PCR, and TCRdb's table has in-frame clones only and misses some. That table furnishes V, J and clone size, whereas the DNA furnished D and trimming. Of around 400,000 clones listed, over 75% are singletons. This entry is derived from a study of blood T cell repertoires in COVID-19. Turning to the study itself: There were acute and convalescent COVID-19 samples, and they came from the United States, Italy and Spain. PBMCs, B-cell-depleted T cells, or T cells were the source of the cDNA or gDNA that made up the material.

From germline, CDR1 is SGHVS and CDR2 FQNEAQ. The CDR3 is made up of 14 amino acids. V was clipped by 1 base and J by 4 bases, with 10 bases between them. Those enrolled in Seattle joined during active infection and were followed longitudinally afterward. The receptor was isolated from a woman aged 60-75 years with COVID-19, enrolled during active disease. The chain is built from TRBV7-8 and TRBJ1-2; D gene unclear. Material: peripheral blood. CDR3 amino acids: CASSLVRGSYGYTF. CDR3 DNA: TGTGCCAGCAGCTTAGTACGGGGATCCTATGGCTACACCTTC.